This is a list of T cell receptor beta chains from one sample in a study of T cell responses to AZD1222 COVID-19 vaccine. Data came from immunoSEQ multiplex PCR; TCRdb stores just in-frame clones and leaves some out. The sample contains over 75,000 clones, 87% of which appear only once. The sample consisted of peripheral blood, taken 28 days after the second AZD1222 dose. The receptor source for this set is an adult who received the AZD1222 COVID-19 vaccine. Both conserved end residues are part of each CDR3. The D gene is left open where the match is weak. A row's size may be missing; if present it is once, few, many or a size class.

V gene	J gene	CDR3 length	D gene	clone size	CDR3 protein	CDR3 DNA
TRBV2	TRBJ2-7	15	TRBD2	few	CASSVTSAFPREQYF	TGTGCCAGCAGTGTGACTAGCGCTTTCCCGAGGGAGCAGTACTTC
TRBV7-9	TRBJ1-5	14	-	-	CASSWGNSNQPQHF	TGTGCCAGCAGCTGGGGGAATAGCAATCAGCCCCAGCATTTT
TRBV24-1	TRBJ1-1	18	-	-	CATTENRIQRGWNTEAFF	TGTGCCACCACCGAGAACAGAATCCAGAGGGGGTGGAACACTGAAGCTTTCTTT
TRBV15	TRBJ1-2	15	TRBD1	-	CATRSTGRLNYGYTF	TGTGCCACCCGTTCGACAGGGAGACTTAACTATGGCTACACCTTC
TRBV7-2	TRBJ1-4	16	TRBD1	-	CASSLASGGQTGKLFF	TGTGCCAGCAGCTTAGCGTCAGGGGGACAAACGGGAAAACTGTTTTTT
TRBV7-2	TRBJ2-5	15	TRBD2	-	CASSLNSGGWETQYF	TGTGCCAGCAGCTTAAATAGCGGGGGGTGGGAGACCCAGTACTTC
TRBV7-8	TRBJ2-5	14	-	-	CASKPKVFQETQYF	TGTGCCAGCAAGCCCAAGGTATTCCAAGAGACCCAGTACTTC
TRBV6-6	TRBJ1-1	11	-	-	CASTETRGAFF	TGTGCCAGCACCGAGACCCGGGGAGCTTTCTTT
TRBV6-5	TRBJ2-5	14	-	-	CASSLGGGPETQYF	TGTGCCAGCAGCCTAGGGGGGGGCCCAGAGACCCAGTACTTC
TRBV5-1	TRBJ2-3	16	-	once	CASSLGAGTSTDTQYF	TGCGCCAGCAGCTTGGGAGCAGGTACTAGCACAGATACGCAGTATTTT
TRBV10-3	TRBJ2-7	16	TRBD1	-	CAITPQTGGASAEQYF	TGTGCCATCACCCCCCAGACAGGGGGCGCTTCCGCCGAGCAGTACTTC
TRBV18	TRBJ1-3	15	-	-	CASSQGQSSGNTIYF	TGTGCCAGCTCACAAGGACAGAGCTCTGGAAACACCATATATTTT
TRBV25-1	TRBJ2-1	15	TRBD2	few	CASSDQRGSYNEQFF	TGTGCCAGCAGTGATCAGCGGGGGTCCTACAATGAGCAGTTCTTC
TRBV24-1	TRBJ2-5	13	-	once	CATSEGDQETQYF	TGTGCCACCAGTGAGGGGGACCAAGAGACCCAGTACTTC
TRBV5-4	TRBJ1-2	15	-	-	CASSPLGRYLDGYTF	TGTGCCAGCAGCCCCCTTGGAAGGTATCTCGATGGCTACACCTTC
TRBV7-8	TRBJ2-3	16	TRBD2	few	CASSFGGIGEGDTQYF	TGTGCCAGCAGCTTTGGGGGTATCGGGGAGGGAGATACGCAGTATTTT
TRBV27	TRBJ1-1	12	-	-	CASSERNTEAFF	TGTGCCAGCAGTGAAAGGAACACTGAAGCTTTCTTT
TRBV11-1	TRBJ2-2	15	TRBD1	-	CASSQDRVETGELFF	TGTGCCAGCAGCCAGGACAGGGTAGAAACCGGGGAGCTGTTTTTT
TRBV7-3	TRBJ2-7	15	TRBD1	-	CASSLGQGARYEQYF	TGTGCCAGCAGCCTCGGACAGGGGGCGCGCTATGAGCAGTACTTC
TRBV12-2	TRBJ2-7	16	-	-	CASRLATSGGIYEQYF	TGTGCAAGTCGCTTAGCGACTAGCGGGGGCATCTACGAGCAGTACTTC
TRBV6-2/TRBV6-3	TRBJ2-1	15	TRBD1	-	CASSTGGVLDNEQFF	TGTGCCAGCAGTACAGGGGGCGTTTTGGACAATGAGCAGTTCTTC
TRBV11-1	TRBJ2-7	15	TRBD1	few	CASSLVGDRDYEQYF	TGTGCCAGCAGCTTAGTAGGGGACAGGGACTACGAGCAGTACTTC
TRBV7-3	TRBJ1-2	15	-	few	CASSPGVDGSYGYTF	TGTGCCAGCAGCCCTGGCGTGGACGGAAGCTATGGCTACACCTTC
TRBV4-1	TRBJ1-6	15	-	-	CASSPLPDYNSPLHF	TGCGCCAGCAGCCCCCTACCTGACTATAATTCACCCCTCCACTTT
TRBV7-2	TRBJ1-1	14	-	few	CASSLRYGVTEAFF	TGTGCCAGCAGCTTACGGTACGGGGTAACTGAAGCTTTCTTT
TRBV5-4	TRBJ1-1	17	TRBD1	-	CASSSGTGFIMNTEAFF	TGTGCCAGCAGCTCCGGGACAGGGTTTATCATGAACACTGAAGCTTTCTTT
TRBV18	TRBJ1-4	16	-	-	CASSPLRGATNEKLFF	TGTGCCAGCTCACCACTTCGGGGGGCAACTAATGAAAAACTGTTTTTT
TRBV6-5	TRBJ2-7	13	-	few	CASSPGGYYGQYF	TGTGCCAGCAGCCCCGGTGGTTACTATGGGCAGTACTTC
TRBV2	TRBJ2-7	15	TRBD1	once	CASTPRQGQSYEQYF	TGTGCCAGCACCCCCAGACAGGGACAATCCTACGAGCAGTACTTC
TRBV5-1	TRBJ2-2	16	TRBD2	-	CASSPTSGGYTGELFF	TGCGCCAGCAGCCCGACTAGCGGGGGGTACACCGGGGAGCTGTTTTTT
TRBV12-3/TRBV12-4	TRBJ1-1	11	TRBD1	once	CASRQQGEAFF	TGTGCCAGCAGACAACAGGGGGAAGCTTTCTTT
TRBV7-2	TRBJ2-5	17	TRBD2	-	CASSLGWGPGGQETQYF	TGTGCCAGCAGCTTAGGGTGGGGCCCGGGGGGTCAAGAGACCCAGTACTTC
TRBV5-4	TRBJ1-3	15	-	once	CASSSDPGSGNTIYF	TGTGCCAGCAGCTCAGACCCAGGGTCCGGAAACACCATATATTTT
TRBV28	TRBJ2-7	16	TRBD1	-	CASSSVGGQGLNEQYF	TGTGCCAGCAGTTCCGTTGGGGGACAGGGGCTAAACGAGCAGTACTTC
TRBV27	TRBJ2-1	17	TRBD1	-	CASKDQGQGRGYNEQFF	TGTGCCAGCAAGGATCAAGGACAGGGGAGGGGGTACAATGAGCAGTTCTTC
TRBV9	TRBJ1-5	14	-	once	CAPFIQGTDQPQHF	TGTGCCCCTTTCATCCAGGGGACGGATCAGCCCCAGCATTTT
TRBV5-1	TRBJ2-5	15	TRBD1	-	CASSTTGTGGETQYF	TGCGCCAGCAGCACAACCGGGACAGGTGGAGAGACCCAGTACTTC
TRBV11-2	TRBJ2-4	13	-	once	CASTPGVANIQYF	TGTGCCAGCACCCCCGGTGTGGCGAACATTCAGTACTTC
TRBV7-2	TRBJ1-6	15	TRBD1	-	CASSLYRGYDSPLHF	TGTGCCAGCAGCTTGTACAGGGGCTACGATTCACCCCTCCACTTT
TRBV7-9	TRBJ2-7	14	-	-	CASSSLLSSYEQYF	TGTGCCAGCAGCTCCTTACTAAGCTCCTACGAGCAGTACTTC
TRBV5-4	TRBJ2-5	14	-	-	CASSLLTGQETQYF	TGTGCCAGCAGCCTGCTGACAGGCCAAGAGACCCAGTACTTC
TRBV7-2	TRBJ1-4	15	-	-	CASSLVGTNNEKLFF	TGTGCCAGCAGCTTAGTAGGGACCAATAATGAAAAACTGTTTTTT
TRBV27	TRBJ1-3	14	-	-	CASREGLHGNTIYF	TGTGCCAGTAGGGAGGGGCTTCATGGAAACACCATATATTTT
TRBV5-5	TRBJ1-1	13	-	-	CASSLLQGGWAFF	TGTGCCAGCAGCTTGTTACAGGGCGGTTGGGCTTTCTTT
TRBV5-6	TRBJ1-5	14	-	few	CASSLGVGNQPQHF	TGTGCCAGCAGCTTGGGGGTGGGCAATCAGCCCCAGCATTTT
TRBV7-9	TRBJ1-2	16	TRBD1	once	CASSFGTGGSNYGYTF	TGTGCCAGCAGCTTTGGGACAGGGGGCTCTAACTATGGCTACACCTTC
TRBV6-2/TRBV6-3	TRBJ2-2	16	-	-	CASSYYDNRNTGELFF	TGTGCCAGCAGTTACTATGACAACAGGAACACCGGGGAGCTGTTTTTT
TRBV11-2	TRBJ1-1	16	-	few	CASSLGARADETEAFF	TGTGCCAGCAGCCTAGGGGCCAGGGCAGATGAAACTGAAGCTTTCTTT
TRBV6-5	TRBJ1-2	13	TRBD1	-	CASSYDRGYGYTF	TGTGCCAGCAGTTACGACAGGGGTTATGGCTACACCTTC
TRBV19	TRBJ1-2	15	-	-	CASSIATGANYGYTF	TGTGCCAGTAGTATAGCGACCGGGGCTAACTATGGCTACACCTTC
TRBV3-1/TRBV3-2	TRBJ2-7	12	-	-	CASSQTSGEQYF	TGTGCCAGCAGCCAGACTTCGGGGGAGCAGTACTTC
TRBV9	TRBJ2-2	15	-	-	CASSVAPGGTGELFF	TGTGCCAGCAGCGTAGCTCCAGGGGGGACCGGGGAGCTGTTTTTT
TRBV28	TRBJ1-1	11	-	-	CASSSATGAFF	TGTGCCAGCAGTTCGGCCACAGGGGCTTTCTTT
TRBV5-1	TRBJ2-3	14	TRBD1	once	CASMPDRVTDTQYF	TGCGCCAGCATGCCGGACAGGGTAACGGATACGCAGTATTTT
TRBV2	TRBJ1-5	16	-	-	CASSEGTASRNQPQHF	TGTGCCAGCAGTGAAGGGACAGCCTCCCGCAATCAGCCCCAGCATTTT
TRBV19	TRBJ2-2	15	-	-	CASRLHHVATGELFF	TGTGCCAGTAGGCTACATCATGTGGCCACCGGGGAGCTGTTTTTT
TRBV28	TRBJ1-2	14	-	-	CASRPWKRGDGYTF	TGTGCCAGCAGACCCTGGAAAAGGGGTGATGGCTACACCTTC
TRBV4-1	TRBJ2-7	15	-	-	CASSQRPTGNDEQYF	TGCGCCAGCAGCCAACGCCCCACAGGTAACGACGAGCAGTACTTC
TRBV27	TRBJ1-6	16	TRBD1	few	CASSLGRGIFDSPLHF	TGTGCCAGCAGTTTGGGCAGGGGGATATTCGACTCACCCCTCCACTTT